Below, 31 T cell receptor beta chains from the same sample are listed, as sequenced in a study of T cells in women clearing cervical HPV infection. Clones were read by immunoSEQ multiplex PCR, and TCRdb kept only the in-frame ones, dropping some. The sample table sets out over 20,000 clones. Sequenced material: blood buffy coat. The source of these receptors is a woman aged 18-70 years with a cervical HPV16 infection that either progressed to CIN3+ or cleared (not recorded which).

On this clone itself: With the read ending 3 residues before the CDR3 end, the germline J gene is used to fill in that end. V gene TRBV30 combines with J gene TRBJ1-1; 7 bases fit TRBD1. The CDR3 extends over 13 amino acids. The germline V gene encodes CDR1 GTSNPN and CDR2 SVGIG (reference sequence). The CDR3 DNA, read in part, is TGTGCCTGGAGTCGCACTACAGGGGTTGGA. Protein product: CAWSRTTGVG. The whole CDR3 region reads CAWSRTTGVGAFF.

The CDR3 is CSAGPGSGRSGELFF. CDR3 DNA, as far as it was read: TGCAGTGCTGGGCCGGGGAGCGGGAGGTCCGGGGAG. This sequence joins TRBV20-1 and TRBJ2-2; 9 bases agree with TRBD2. The CDR3 end lies 3 residues beyond the end of the read and is filled in from the germline J gene. V was clipped by 5 bases and J by 6 bases; unmatched bases: 10. Germline V gene sequence: CDR1 DFQATT, CDR2 SNEGSKA (reference sequence). The CDR3 sequence is 15 residues long.

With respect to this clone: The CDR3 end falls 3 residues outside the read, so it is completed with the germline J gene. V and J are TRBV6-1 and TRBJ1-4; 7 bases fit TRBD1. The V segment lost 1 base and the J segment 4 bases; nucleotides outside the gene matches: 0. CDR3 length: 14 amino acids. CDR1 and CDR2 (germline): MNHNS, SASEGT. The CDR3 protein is CASSEGQGNEKLFF. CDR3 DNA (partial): TGTGCCAGCAGTGAAGGACAGGGTAATGAAAAA.

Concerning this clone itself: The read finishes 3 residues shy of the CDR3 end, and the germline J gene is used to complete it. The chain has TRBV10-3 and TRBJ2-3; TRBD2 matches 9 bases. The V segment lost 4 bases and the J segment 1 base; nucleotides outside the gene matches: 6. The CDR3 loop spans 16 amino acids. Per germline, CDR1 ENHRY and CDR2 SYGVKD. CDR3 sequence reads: CAISALRTSGTDTQYF. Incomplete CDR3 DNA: TGTGCCATCAGTGCGCTTAGGACTAGCGGCACAGATACG.

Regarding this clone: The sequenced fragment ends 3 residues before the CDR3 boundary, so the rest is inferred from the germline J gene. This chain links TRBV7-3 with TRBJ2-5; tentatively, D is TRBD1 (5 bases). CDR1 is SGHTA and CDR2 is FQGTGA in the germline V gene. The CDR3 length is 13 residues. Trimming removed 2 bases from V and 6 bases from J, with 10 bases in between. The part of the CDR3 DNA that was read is TGTGCCAGCAGCTTAGACCCAGGGCAGACC. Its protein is CASSLDPGQT. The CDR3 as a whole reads CASSLDPGQTQYF.

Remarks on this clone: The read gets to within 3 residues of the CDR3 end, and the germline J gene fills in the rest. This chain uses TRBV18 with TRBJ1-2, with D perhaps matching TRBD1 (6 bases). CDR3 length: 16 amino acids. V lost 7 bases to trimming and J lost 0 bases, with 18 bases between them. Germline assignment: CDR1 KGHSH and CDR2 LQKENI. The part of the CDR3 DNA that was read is TGTGCCAGCTTGGACTCAAAACAGGGTACTAACTATGGC. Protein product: CASLDSKQGTNYG. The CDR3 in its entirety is CASLDSKQGTNYGYTF.

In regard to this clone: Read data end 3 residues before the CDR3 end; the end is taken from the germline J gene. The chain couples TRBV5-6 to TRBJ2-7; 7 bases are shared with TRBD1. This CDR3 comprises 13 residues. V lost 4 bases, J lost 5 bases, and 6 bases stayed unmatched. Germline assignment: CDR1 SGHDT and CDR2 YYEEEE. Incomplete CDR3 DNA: TGTGCCAGCAGCCGGACAGGTAGGGACGAG. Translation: CASSRTGRDE. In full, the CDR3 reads CASSRTGRDEQYF. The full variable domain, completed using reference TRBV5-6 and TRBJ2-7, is DAGVTQSPTHLIKTRGQQVTLRCSPKSGHDTVSWYQQALGQGPQFIFQYYEEEERQRGNFPDRFSGHQFPNYSSELNVNALLLGDSALYLCASSRTGRDEQYFGPGTRLTVT.

CDR3 bases read: TGTGCCATCTTCCTAGCGGGAGCCTCCTACGAG. Translated: CAIFLAGASYE. The entire CDR3 protein is CAIFLAGASYEQYF. V usage is TRBV2 and J usage is TRBJ2-7; 10 bases are a match to TRBD2. Coverage ceases 3 residues before the CDR3 finishes, and the germline J gene fills in the end. V dropped 10 bases and J dropped 0; count of bases not matched to a gene: 6. Germline CDR1 and CDR2: SNHLY and FYNNEI. CDR3 length equals 14 residues.

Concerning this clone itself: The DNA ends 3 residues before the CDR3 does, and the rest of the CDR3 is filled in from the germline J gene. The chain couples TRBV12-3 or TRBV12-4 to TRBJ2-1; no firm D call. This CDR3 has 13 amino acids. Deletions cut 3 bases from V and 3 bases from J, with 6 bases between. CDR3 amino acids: CASSFLGYNEQFF. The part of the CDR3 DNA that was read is TGTGCCAGCAGTTTTCTAGGCTACAATGAG.

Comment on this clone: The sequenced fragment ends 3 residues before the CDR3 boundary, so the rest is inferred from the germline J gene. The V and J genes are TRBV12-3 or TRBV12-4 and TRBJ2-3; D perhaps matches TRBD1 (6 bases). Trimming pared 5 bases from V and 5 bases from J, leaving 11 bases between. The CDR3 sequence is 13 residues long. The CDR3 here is CASSPPGEDTQYF. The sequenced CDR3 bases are TGTGCCAGCAGTCCGCCAGGGGAAGATACG.

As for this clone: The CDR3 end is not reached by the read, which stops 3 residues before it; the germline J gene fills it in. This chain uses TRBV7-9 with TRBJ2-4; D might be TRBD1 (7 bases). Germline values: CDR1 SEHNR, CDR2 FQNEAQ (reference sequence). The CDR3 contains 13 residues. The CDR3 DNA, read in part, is TGTGCCAGCAGCTTAGGACAGGGAGGTGGT. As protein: CASSLGQGGG. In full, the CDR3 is CASSLGQGGGQYF.

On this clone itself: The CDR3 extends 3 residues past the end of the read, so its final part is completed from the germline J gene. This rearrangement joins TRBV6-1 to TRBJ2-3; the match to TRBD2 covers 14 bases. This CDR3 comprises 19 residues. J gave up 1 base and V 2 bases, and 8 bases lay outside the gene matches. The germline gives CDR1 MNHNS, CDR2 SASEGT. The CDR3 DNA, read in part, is TGTGCCAGCAGTGAAAGGTTGGGACTAGCGGGAGTCGGCACAGATACG. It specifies CASSERLGLAGVGTDT. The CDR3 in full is CASSERLGLAGVGTDTQYF.

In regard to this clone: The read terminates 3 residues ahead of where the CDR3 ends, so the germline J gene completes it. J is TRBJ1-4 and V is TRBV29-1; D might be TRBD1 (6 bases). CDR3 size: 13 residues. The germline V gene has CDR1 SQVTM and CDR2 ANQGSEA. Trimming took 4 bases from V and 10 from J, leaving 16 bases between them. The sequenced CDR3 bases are TGCAGCGTTGCCCCTAGGTTAGGGGGAAAA. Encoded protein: CSVAPRLGGK. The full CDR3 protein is CSVAPRLGGKLFF.

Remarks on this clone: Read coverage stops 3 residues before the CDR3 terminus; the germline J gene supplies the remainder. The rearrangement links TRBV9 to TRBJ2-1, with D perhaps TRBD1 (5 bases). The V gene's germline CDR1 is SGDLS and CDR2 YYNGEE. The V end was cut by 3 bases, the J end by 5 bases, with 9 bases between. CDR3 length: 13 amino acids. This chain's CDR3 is CASSAKGHNEQFF. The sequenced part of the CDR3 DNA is TGTGCCAGCAGCGCCAAGGGGCACAATGAG.

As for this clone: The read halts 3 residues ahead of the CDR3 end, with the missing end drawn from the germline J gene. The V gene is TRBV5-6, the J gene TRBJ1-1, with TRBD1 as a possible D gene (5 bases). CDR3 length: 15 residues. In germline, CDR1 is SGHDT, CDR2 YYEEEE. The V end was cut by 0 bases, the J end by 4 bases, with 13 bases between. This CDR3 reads CASSLARQGFTEAFF. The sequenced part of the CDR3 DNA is TGTGCCAGCAGCTTGGCCCGGCAGGGTTTCACTGAA.

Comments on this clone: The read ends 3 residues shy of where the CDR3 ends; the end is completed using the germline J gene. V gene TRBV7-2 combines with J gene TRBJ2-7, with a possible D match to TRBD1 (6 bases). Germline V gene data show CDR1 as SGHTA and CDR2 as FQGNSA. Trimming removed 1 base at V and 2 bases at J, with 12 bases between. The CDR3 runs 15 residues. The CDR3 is CASSLGTGWPYEQYF. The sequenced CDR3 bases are TGTGCCAGCAGCTTAGGAACAGGGTGGCCCTACGAG. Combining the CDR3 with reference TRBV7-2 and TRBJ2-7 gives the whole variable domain GAGVSQSPSNKVTEKGKDVELRCDPISGHTALYWYRQSLGQGLEFLIYFQGNSAPDKSGLPSDRFSAERTGGSVSTLTIQRTQQEDSAVYLCASSLGTGWPYEQYFGPGTRLTVT.

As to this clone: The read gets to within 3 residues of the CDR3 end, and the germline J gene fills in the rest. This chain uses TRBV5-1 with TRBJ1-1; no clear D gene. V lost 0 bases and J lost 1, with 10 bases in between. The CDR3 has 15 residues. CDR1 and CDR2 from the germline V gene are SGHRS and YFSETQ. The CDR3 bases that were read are TGCGCCAGCAGCTTGGGGAACTACGGGAACACTGAA. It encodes CASSLGNYGNTE. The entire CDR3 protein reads CASSLGNYGNTEAFF.

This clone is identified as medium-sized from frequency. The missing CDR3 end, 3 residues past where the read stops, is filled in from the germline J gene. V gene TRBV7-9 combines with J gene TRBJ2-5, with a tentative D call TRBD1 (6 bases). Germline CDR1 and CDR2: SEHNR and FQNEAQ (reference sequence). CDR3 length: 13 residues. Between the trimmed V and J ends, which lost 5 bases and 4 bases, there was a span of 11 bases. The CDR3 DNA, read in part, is TGTGCCAGCAGCCCCACAGGGCTAGAGACC. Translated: CASSPTGLET. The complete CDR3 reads CASSPTGLETQYF. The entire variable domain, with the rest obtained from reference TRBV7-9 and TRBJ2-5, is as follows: DTGVSQNPRHKITKRGQNVTFRCDPISEHNRLYWYRQTLGQGPEFLTYFQNEAQLEKSRLLSDRFSAERPKGSFSTLEIQRTEQGDSAMYLCASSPTGLETQYFGPGTRLLVL.

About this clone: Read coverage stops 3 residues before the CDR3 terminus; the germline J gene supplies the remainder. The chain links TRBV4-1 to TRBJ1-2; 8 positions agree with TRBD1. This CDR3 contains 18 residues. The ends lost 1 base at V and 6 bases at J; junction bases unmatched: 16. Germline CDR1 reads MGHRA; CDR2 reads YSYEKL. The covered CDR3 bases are TGCGCCAGCAGCCAAGGCCCGGGCAGGGGGCGCATGCCCGATGGC. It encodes CASSQGPGRGRMPDG. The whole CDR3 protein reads CASSQGPGRGRMPDGYTF.

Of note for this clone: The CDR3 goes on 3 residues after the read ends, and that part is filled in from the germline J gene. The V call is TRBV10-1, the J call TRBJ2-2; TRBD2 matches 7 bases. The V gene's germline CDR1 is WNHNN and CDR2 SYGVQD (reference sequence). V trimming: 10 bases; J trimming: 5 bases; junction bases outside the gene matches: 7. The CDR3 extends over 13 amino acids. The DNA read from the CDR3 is TGCGCCACCAGGTCTAGCGGAACCGGGGAG. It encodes CATRSSGTGE. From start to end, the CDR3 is CATRSSGTGELFF.

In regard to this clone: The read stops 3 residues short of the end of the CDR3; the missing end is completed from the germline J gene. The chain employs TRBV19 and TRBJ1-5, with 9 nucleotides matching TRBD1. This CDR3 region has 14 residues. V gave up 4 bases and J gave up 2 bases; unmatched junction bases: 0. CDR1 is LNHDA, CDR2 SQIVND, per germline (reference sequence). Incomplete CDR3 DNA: TGTGCCAGTAGTAGGACAGGGGGCAATCAGCCC. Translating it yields CASSRTGGNQP. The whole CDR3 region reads CASSRTGGNQPQHF.

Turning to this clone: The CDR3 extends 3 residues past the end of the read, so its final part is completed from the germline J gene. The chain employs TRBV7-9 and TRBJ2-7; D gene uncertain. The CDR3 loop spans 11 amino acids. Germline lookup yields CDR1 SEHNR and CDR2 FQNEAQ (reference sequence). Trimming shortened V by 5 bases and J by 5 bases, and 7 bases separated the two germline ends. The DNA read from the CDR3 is TGTGCCAGCAGCCCCTATGACGAG. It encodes CASSPYDE. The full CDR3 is CASSPYDEQYF.

The part of the CDR3 DNA that was read is TGTGCCAGCGCCCCAGGGACTGGAGCCTACGAC. Encoded protein: CASAPGTGAYD. Given in full, the CDR3 is CASAPGTGAYDYTF. The chain uses TRBV7-9 and TRBJ1-2, with a tentative D call TRBD1 (5 bases). Sequencing ends 3 residues short of the CDR3 end; the germline J gene provides the rest. Per the germline V gene, CDR1 is SEHNR and CDR2 is FQNEAQ (reference sequence). There are 14 residues in the CDR3.

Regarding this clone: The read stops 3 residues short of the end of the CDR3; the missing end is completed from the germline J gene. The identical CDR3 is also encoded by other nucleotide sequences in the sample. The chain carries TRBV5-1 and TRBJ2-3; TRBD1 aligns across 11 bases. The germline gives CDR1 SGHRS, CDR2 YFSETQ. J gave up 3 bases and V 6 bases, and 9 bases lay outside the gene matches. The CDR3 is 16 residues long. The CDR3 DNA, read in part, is TGCGCCAGCACCCCAGGGACAGGGGGAAGGACAGATACG. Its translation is CASTPGTGGRTDT. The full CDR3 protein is CASTPGTGGRTDTQYF.

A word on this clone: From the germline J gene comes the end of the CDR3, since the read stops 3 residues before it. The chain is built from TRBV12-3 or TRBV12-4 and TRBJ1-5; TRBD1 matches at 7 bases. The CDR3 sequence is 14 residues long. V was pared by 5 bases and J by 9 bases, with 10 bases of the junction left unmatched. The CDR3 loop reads CASSKGARGMPQHF. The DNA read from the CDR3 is TGTGCCAGCAGTAAGGGGGCCCGGGGGATGCCC.

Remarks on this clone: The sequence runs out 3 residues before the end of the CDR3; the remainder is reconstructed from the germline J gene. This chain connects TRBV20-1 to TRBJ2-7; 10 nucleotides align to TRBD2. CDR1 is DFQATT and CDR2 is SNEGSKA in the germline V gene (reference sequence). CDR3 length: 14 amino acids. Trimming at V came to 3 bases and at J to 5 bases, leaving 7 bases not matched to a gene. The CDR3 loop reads CSASRSGRAHEQYF. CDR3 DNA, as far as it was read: TGCAGTGCTAGTCGGAGCGGGAGGGCCCACGAG.

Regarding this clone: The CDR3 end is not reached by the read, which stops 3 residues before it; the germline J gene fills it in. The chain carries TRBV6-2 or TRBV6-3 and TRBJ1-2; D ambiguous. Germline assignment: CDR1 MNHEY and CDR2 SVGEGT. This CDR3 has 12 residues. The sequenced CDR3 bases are TGTGCCAGCAGCCCCCGGCCCGGGGGC. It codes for CASSPRPGG. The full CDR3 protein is CASSPRPGGYTF.

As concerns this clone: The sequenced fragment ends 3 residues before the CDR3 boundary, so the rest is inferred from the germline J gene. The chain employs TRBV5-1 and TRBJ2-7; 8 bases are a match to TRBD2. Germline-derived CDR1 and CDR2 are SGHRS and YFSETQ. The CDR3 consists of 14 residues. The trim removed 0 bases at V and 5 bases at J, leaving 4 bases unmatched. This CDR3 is CASSLDSGRDEQYF. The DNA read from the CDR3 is TGCGCCAGCAGCTTGGACAGCGGGAGAGACGAG.

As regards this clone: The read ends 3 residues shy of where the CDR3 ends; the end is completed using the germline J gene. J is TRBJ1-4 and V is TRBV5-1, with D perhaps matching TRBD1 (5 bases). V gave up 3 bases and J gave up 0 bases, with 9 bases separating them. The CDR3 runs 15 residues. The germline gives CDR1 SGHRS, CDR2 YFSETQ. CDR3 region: CASSSDSATNEKLFF. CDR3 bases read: TGCGCCAGCAGCTCCGACAGCGCAACTAATGAAAAA.

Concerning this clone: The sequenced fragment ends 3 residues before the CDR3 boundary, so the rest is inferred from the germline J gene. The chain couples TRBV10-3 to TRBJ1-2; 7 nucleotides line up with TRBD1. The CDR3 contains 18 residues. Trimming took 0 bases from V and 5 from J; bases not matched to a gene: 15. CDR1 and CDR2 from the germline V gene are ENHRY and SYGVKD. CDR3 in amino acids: CAISESPSSPGTEYGYTF. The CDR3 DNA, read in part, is TGTGCCATCAGTGAGTCCCCATCCTCCCCCGGGACAGAATATGGC.

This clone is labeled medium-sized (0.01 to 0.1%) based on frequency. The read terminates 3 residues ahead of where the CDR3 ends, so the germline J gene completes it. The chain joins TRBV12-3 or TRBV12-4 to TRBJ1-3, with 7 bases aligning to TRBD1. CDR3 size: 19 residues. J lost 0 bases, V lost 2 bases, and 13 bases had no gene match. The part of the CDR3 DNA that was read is TGTGCCAGCAGTTTAACCTTCGGGACAGCGCCTAGCTCTGGAAACACC. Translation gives CASSLTFGTAPSSGNT. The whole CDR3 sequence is CASSLTFGTAPSSGNTIYF.